This T cell receptor beta chain was identified in a study of T-cell memory formation after mild COVID-19 (dated by TCRdb to about 2021). About the study as a whole: Most TCR sequence clusters were specific to one of the two donors. In two donors, T-cell clones that expanded and contracted after mild COVID-19 were followed by sequencing TCRalpha and TCRbeta repertoires longitudinally. Two young, previously healthy adult volunteers, one female and one male, were included in the cohort. What the authors observed across the whole study: Contracting CD4+ clones were found mainly in CM and EM memory subsets, while CD8+ clones were enriched in EMRA. Some responding clones were found in pre-infection memory, which suggests that pre-existing cross-reactive memory T cells took part in the SARS-CoV-2 response. Only two mild cases were covered by the study, and larger cohorts that include severe cases with pre-infection samples were considered necessary. From day 15 to 85, contracting clones showed balanced CD4/CD8 phenotypes, whereas a second wave of clones that expanded from day 15 to 37 leaned towards CD4+. Whether the second-wave clones peaking on day 37 were SARS-CoV-2 specific was not confirmed.

The sequencer listed for this sample is Illumina NovaSeq 6000. TCRalpha and TCRbeta cDNA libraries were built by 5'RACE with constant-segment primers, adding sample barcodes and unique molecular identifiers. RNA was extracted from every sample with Trizol reagent. Amplification of the libraries took two PCR steps, and the second step added a second sample barcode plus Illumina TruSeq adapters. The libraries were sequenced on an Illumina NovaSeq using 2 x 150 bp paired-end reads. The paper's processing steps were these. With migec v1.2.7, reads were demultiplexed and then collapsed into UMI-guided consensus sequences. With mixcr v2.1.11, UMI consensuses were aligned to TRA and TRB V and J templates and assembled into clonotypes. A clonotype was counted as expanded or contracted only if both edgeR and NoisET called the change significant, with noise models trained on biological replicates. For edgeR calls, a false discovery rate-adjusted p below 0.01 and a log2 fold-change threshold of 1 were applied. PCA with hierarchical clustering of max-normalized trajectories of the 1000 most abundant clonotypes was used as exploratory dynamics analysis. Separately sequenced CD4+ and CD8+ repertoires were used to assign a CD4 or CD8 phenotype to each responding clone. TCRdb applied fastp at Q25 and MiXCR to the public reads, then kept only in-frame beta chains. Identical CDR3 proteins give one entry, which carries the most common genes and DNA. The V and J calls and clone size come from TCRdb's table, not from the authors' own analysis. The sample table lists about 500,000 distinct CDR3 sequences, 20% of them with a count of one. The ten largest clones add up to approximately 13% of the sample.

Ficoll-Paque density gradient centrifugation was the method used to isolate PBMCs. From the cysteine up to the phenylalanine, the CDR3 has a length of 16 residues. Solely the CDR3 DNA is kept, with 48 bases framed from the first base. V is trimmed back by 4 bases and J by 5 bases, and the junction contains 6 bases that no gene match accounts for. Taken from the germline V gene (reference sequence), the CDR1 and CDR2 loops are SEHNR and FQNEAQ. Worth noting for this clonotype: It lacks a known antigen. No clone much larger than this one lies a single base away; base qualities are absent.

The sequence was collected from an adult woman who had mild COVID-19 (a few samples of this study predate the infection). The sample titles of this study are shuffled in the database, so cell type and time point are left out; the donor was told from shared clones. The chain is assembled from TRBV7-9 and TRBJ2-5; TRBD2 agrees with 14 junctional bases. The material sequenced was PBMCs or a T cell subset sorted from them (not recorded which). The DNA sequence reads TGTGCCAGCAGCTCACCGGGACTAGCGGGAGAGGAGACCCAGTACTTC. Its protein product is CASSSPGLAGEETQYF.